What follows is one TCR beta chain and its context. Here immunoSEQ multiplex PCR was the method, and the copy in TCRdb shows in-frame clones only, minus some. This sample carries 1.4 million or so clones, about 98.5% of them seen once, and the ten largest clones take 0.36%. The data derive from a study of shared clonotypes between healthy human individuals. Germline values: CDR1 SGHNT, CDR2 YENEEA. The V segment lost 1 base and the J segment 7 bases; nucleotides outside the gene matches: 9. The CDR3 consists of 16 residues. The chain recombines TRBV11-3 with TRBJ2-3, with 9 bases identical to TRBD2. The TCR sequence derives from a man aged 30 to 39 in good health. Sequenced input: naive CD4+ T cells sorted from blood. Specified subset: CD45RA+ positively selected. CDR3 amino acids: CASSLVVAGDGNTQYF. In nucleotides, the CDR3 is TGTGCCAGCAGCTTAGTCGTAGCGGGAGATGGGAATACGCAGTATTTT.